This TCR beta chain comes out of a study of blood T cells in healthy people across ages. Each sample had at least 6 million PBMCs isolated. The second PCR ran about 6 to 11 cycles with a sample-barcoded 5' primer and J-beta primers. In TCRdb, the 5' RACE reads were re-called with MiXCR into one record per CDR3 protein. This sample has about 970,000 distinct CDR3 sequences, with roughly half found just once. This clonotype was observed a handful of times. Sequenced input: blood. This TCR came from a woman aged 60 to 75 in good health.

The CDR3 loop reads CASSQSAAGAADTQYF. The CDR3 DNA is TGCGCCAGCAGCCAATCCGCAGCGGGAGCTGCAGATACGCAGTATTTT. The chain joins TRBV4-1 to TRBJ2-3, with 8 nucleotides matching TRBD2. After removal of 2 bases from V and 4 bases from J, the junction contained 8 bases not matched to a gene. From germline, CDR1 is MGHRA and CDR2 YSYEKL. The CDR3 spans 16 residues.